The 29 T cell receptor beta chains reported below all come from one sample, sequenced in a study of T cell responses to AZD1222 COVID-19 vaccine. Method: immunoSEQ multiplex PCR; TCRdb's copy keeps in-frame clones and lacks some. This sample has about 150,000 clones, with over 80% found just once. The source was peripheral blood, collected on day 0 of MenACWY control vaccination. The receptors originated from an adult in good health.

The chain has TRBV2 and TRBJ1-6; D call uncertain. Trimming stripped 7 bases from V and 5 bases from J, with 15 bases between. The germline CDR1 and CDR2 sequences are SNHLY and FYNNEI. This CDR3 comprises 15 residues. The CDR3 sequence: CASTSAGTNNSPLHF. CDR3 nucleotide sequence: TGTGCCAGCACCTCGGCAGGCACCAATAATTCACCCCTCCACTTT.

The chain couples TRBV6-5 to TRBJ1-1; 9 bases line up with TRBD1. After removal of 7 bases from V and 5 bases from J, the junction contained 5 bases not matched to a gene. CDR1 and CDR2 from the germline V gene are MNHEY and SVGAGI. The CDR3 spans 13 residues. The CDR3 is CASIRDRETEAFF. CDR3 coding DNA: TGTGCCAGCATCCGGGACAGGGAGACTGAAGCTTTCTTT.

The rearrangement joins TRBV10-3 to TRBJ1-1; D uncertain. Germline CDR1 is ENHRY and CDR2 is SYGVKD. V was cut by 3 bases and J by 1 base, with 9 bases left in between. CDR3 size: 14 residues. CDR3 amino acids: CAISEKAGNTEAFF. CDR3 sequence (DNA): TGTGCCATCAGTGAAAAGGCAGGGAACACTGAAGCTTTCTTT.

V gene TRBV7-9 combines with J gene TRBJ1-4; 7 bases are a match to TRBD1. Trimming took 5 bases from V and 7 from J; bases not matched to a gene: 10. This CDR3 has 15 residues. Germline-derived CDR1 and CDR2 are SEHNR and FQNEAQ (reference sequence). The CDR3 here is CASSPRQGSGEKLFF. As DNA, the CDR3 is TGTGCCAGCAGCCCCCGACAGGGAAGTGGTGAAAAACTGTTTTTT.

V is TRBV19 and J is TRBJ1-2; possible D gene TRBD1, 5 bases. Germline CDR1 and CDR2: LNHDA and SQIVND (reference sequence). V was trimmed by 2 bases and J by 1 base, leaving 8 bases between them. This CDR3 region has 14 residues. CDR3 DNA: TGTGCCAGTAGTATATGGGGGGGTAACTATGGCTACACCTTC. Protein product: CASSIWGGNYGYTF.

The rearrangement uses TRBV9 and TRBJ1-2, with D hard to call. Trimming removed 0 bases from V and 4 bases from J, with 19 bases in between. The CDR3 consists of 17 residues. The germline V gene has CDR1 SGDLS and CDR2 YYNGEE. CDR3 nucleotide sequence: TGTGCCAGCAGCGTAGACCCCAAATTGGCAGAGACCTATGGCTACACCTTC. This gives the protein CASSVDPKLAETYGYTF.

V and J are TRBV10-3 and TRBJ1-1; 9 bases are shared with TRBD1. The ends lost 11 bases at V and 4 bases at J; junction bases unmatched: 5. There are 12 residues in the CDR3. Germline loops: CDR1 ENHRY, CDR2 SYGVKD. CDR3 region: CAGGTGLTEAFF. CDR3 nucleotides: TGTGCCGGGGGGACAGGGCTCACTGAAGCTTTCTTT.

This chain joins TRBV14 and TRBJ1-1; the match to TRBD1 covers 8 bases. This CDR3 comprises 14 residues. Looked up from germline, CDR1 is SGHDN and CDR2 is FVKESK. V shed 4 bases, J shed 4 bases, and the junction held 5 bases outside the gene matches. CDR3 sequence (DNA): TGTGCCAGCAGCCGCACAGGGGGAAGCACTGAAGCTTTCTTT. It is translated as CASSRTGGSTEAFF.

This clone came up a few times. The V gene is TRBV9, the J gene TRBJ2-2; TRBD2 agrees at 12 bases. This CDR3 has 15 amino acids. V lost 2 bases, J lost 4 bases, and 0 bases stayed unmatched. Germline V gives CDR1 SGDLS, CDR2 YYNGEE. The CDR3 loop is CASSVTSGSTGELFF. CDR3 DNA sequence: TGTGCCAGCAGCGTGACTAGCGGGAGCACCGGGGAGCTGTTTTTT.

This clone showed up just once. The chain links TRBV21-1 to TRBJ1-6. TRBV21-1 is designated a pseudogene. This CDR3 comprises 16 residues. The CDR3 DNA sequence: TGTGCCAGCAGCACTATGCAGGAGGACGAGAATTCACCCCTCCACTTT. Amino acid sequence: CASSTMQEDENSPLHF.

V and J are TRBV5-6 and TRBJ1-5, with 7 positions matching TRBD1. Trimming took 5 bases from V and 5 from J; bases not matched to a gene: 4. From germline, CDR1 is SGHDT and CDR2 YYEEEE. This CDR3 is 13 amino acids long. The CDR3 DNA follows: TGTGCCAGCAGTGCCGACAGGGATCAGCCCCAGCATTTT. Translation gives CASSADRDQPQHF.

This clone was counted only a few times. The chain uses TRBV12-3 or TRBV12-4 and TRBJ1-2, with 9 bases lining up with TRBD1. With 5 bases clipped from V and 7 bases from J, the junction kept 5 bases outside the gene matches. CDR3 length equals 13 residues. The CDR3 here is CASSVGTGSGYTF. The CDR3 region has the DNA TGTGCCAGCAGTGTAGGGACAGGGTCTGGCTACACCTTC.

The rearrangement joins TRBV5-6 to TRBJ1-5; D possibly corresponds to TRBD1 (5 bases). This CDR3 is 12 amino acids long. The V and J ends lost 3 bases and 9 bases respectively, with 10 bases between them. Germline V gene data show CDR1 as SGHDT and CDR2 as YYEEEE. CDR3 protein: CASSSGFGPQHF. The DNA for the CDR3 is TGTGCCAGCAGCTCAGGGTTTGGGCCCCAGCATTTT.

The rearrangement joins TRBV10-3 to TRBJ1-2; D not resolved. V lost 2 bases, J lost 3 bases, and 7 bases lay in between. Germline CDR1 reads ENHRY; CDR2 reads SYGVKD. The CDR3 covers 13 residues. CDR3 sequence (DNA): TGTGCCATCAGTGAGCGGGGAGACTATGGCTACACCTTC. Protein sequence: CAISERGDYGYTF.

This clone was picked up one time. The V and J genes are TRBV27 and TRBJ1-5; a possible D gene is TRBD1 (6 bases). With 3 bases removed from V and 1 base from J, the gap between germline ends came to 13 bases. The CDR3 totals 16 residues. From germline, CDR1 is MNHEY and CDR2 SMNVEV (reference sequence). Here the CDR3 DNA reads TGTGCCAGCAGTTTTATAGGGGGGGAAAGCAATCAGCCCCAGCATTTT. Residues: CASSFIGGESNQPQHF.

The chain carries TRBV27 and TRBJ2-4, with D maybe TRBD2 (5 bases). This CDR3 region has 13 residues. V was shortened by 3 bases and J by 7 bases, with 10 bases between the two germline ends. From germline, CDR1 is MNHEY and CDR2 SMNVEV (reference sequence). CDR3 residues: CASSLKRGNIQYF. CDR3 coding DNA: TGTGCCAGCAGTTTGAAGAGAGGGAACATTCAGTACTTC.

V gene TRBV3-1 (or the pseudogene TRBV3-2) combines with J gene TRBJ2-2, with 7 bases lining up with TRBD2. In germline, CDR1 is LGHDT, CDR2 YNNKEL (reference sequence). With V trimmed by 1 base and J by 6 bases, 11 bases remained unmatched. The CDR3 extends over 17 amino acids. The CDR3 is CASSQGGFGGLAGELFF. The CDR3 DNA follows: TGTGCCAGCAGCCAAGGAGGGTTCGGGGGGTTGGCCGGGGAGCTGTTTTTT.

The rearrangement joins TRBV6-5 to TRBJ1-2, with TRBD1 as a possible D gene (6 bases). Germline CDR1 reads MNHEY; CDR2 reads SVGAGI. This CDR3 region has 14 residues. The V end lost 6 bases, the J end lost 4 bases, and 15 bases lay between the germline ends. CDR3 coding DNA: TGTGCCAGCAGCCCGGGACAAGCTTTCTATGGCTACACCTTC. This gives the protein CASSPGQAFYGYTF.

The chain has TRBV27 and TRBJ2-3, with 11 bases identical to TRBD2. Germline CDR1 is MNHEY and CDR2 is SMNVEV (reference sequence). This CDR3 contains 16 residues. V gave up 5 bases and J gave up 4 bases; unmatched junction bases: 8. The CDR3 loop is CASSLLAGGDPDTQYF. The CDR3, as DNA: TGTGCCAGCAGTCTTCTAGCGGGGGGAGACCCAGATACGCAGTATTTT.

The DNA for the CDR3 is TGTGCCAGCACCCCGGGGACAGGGTATTACGAGCAGTACTTC. This sequence encodes CASTPGTGYYEQYF. The chain uses TRBV9 and TRBJ2-7, with TRBD1 identical over 9 bases. Germline V CDR1 and CDR2: SGDLS, YYNGEE. The CDR3 totals 14 residues. V lost 6 bases, J lost 4 bases, and 8 bases stayed unmatched.

V and J are TRBV2 and TRBJ1-1; D gene unclear. Germline V gives CDR1 SNHLY, CDR2 FYNNEI. V lost 8 bases to trimming and J lost 3 bases, with 10 bases between them. This CDR3 is 12 amino acids long. The CDR3 is CASRLRDTEAFF. CDR3 in DNA: TGTGCCAGCCGCCTGAGGGACACTGAAGCTTTCTTT.

This clone has a single count. The chain links TRBV2 to TRBJ1-5; D is ambiguous. The CDR3 consists of 15 residues. The germline CDR1 and CDR2 sequences are SNHLY and FYNNEI. Deletions cut 1 base from V and 0 bases from J, with 7 bases between. The CDR3 region is CASSEDTYSNQPQHF. In DNA form, the CDR3 reads TGTGCCAGCAGTGAAGACACTTATAGCAATCAGCCCCAGCATTTT.

The V gene is TRBV7-4, the J gene TRBJ2-1, with no clear D. V lost 5 bases, J lost 7 bases, and 6 bases lay in between. CDR3 length: 11 amino acids. Germline V gene lookup returns CDR1 SGHVT and CDR2 SQSDAQ. The CDR3 protein is CASSPRNEQFF. The CDR3, as DNA: TGTGCCAGCAGCCCCAGGAATGAGCAGTTCTTC.

This chain joins TRBV5-1 and TRBJ2-1; TRBD2 matches 10 bases. The length of the CDR3 is 15 residues. J was trimmed by 7 bases and V by 4 bases; bases with no gene match: 8. Germline values: CDR1 SGHRS, CDR2 YFSETQ. Here the CDR3 reads CASSRLAGVSNEQFF. The CDR3 nucleotides read TGCGCCAGCAGCCGACTAGCGGGCGTGTCAAATGAGCAGTTCTTC.

This clone came up once. The J gene is TRBJ2-7, the V gene TRBV4-1; TRBD1 agrees at 9 bases. The CDR3 extends over 13 amino acids. With V trimmed by 6 bases and J by 3 bases, 3 bases remained unmatched. Germline V gene lookup returns CDR1 MGHRA and CDR2 YSYEKL. The chain's CDR3 is CASSSDRGYEQYF. In DNA, the CDR3 is TGCGCCAGCAGTTCGGACAGGGGCTACGAGCAGTACTTC.

The genes are TRBV6-5 and TRBJ1-1; a weak D match, TRBD1 (6 bases). The CDR3 is 15 amino acids. The germline CDR1 and CDR2 sequences are MNHEY and SVGAGI. Trimming shortened V by 5 bases and J by 4 bases, and 17 bases separated the two germline ends. CDR3 loop: CASSPDLDRFTEAFF. The CDR3 DNA follows: TGTGCCAGCAGTCCCGACCTCGACAGGTTCACTGAAGCTTTCTTT.

The chain employs TRBV6-5 and TRBJ1-5, with TRBD1 matching over 7 bases. This CDR3 is built from 15 residues. CDR1 MNHEY and CDR2 SVGAGI come from the germline V gene. V lost 4 bases, J lost 2 bases, and 5 bases stayed unmatched. CDR3 nucleotides: TGTGCCAGCAGTTCCAGACAGGGCGGCAATCAGCCCCAGCATTTT. The encoded protein is CASSSRQGGNQPQHF.

J is TRBJ1-3 and V is TRBV9; D ambiguous. The CDR3 covers 15 residues. V gave up 0 bases and J gave up 4 bases, with 11 bases separating them. The germline CDR1 and CDR2 sequences are SGDLS and YYNGEE. CDR3 coding DNA: TGTGCCAGCAGCGTAGTAGGGAAAGACGGAAACACCATATATTTT. This translates into CASSVVGKDGNTIYF.

The chain's CDR3 is CAWSAGLGSPLHF. CDR3 DNA: TGTGCCTGGAGTGCGGGGCTCGGTTCACCCCTCCACTTT. The chain links TRBV30 to TRBJ1-6; tentatively, D is TRBD1 (5 bases). CDR3 length: 13 residues. Deletions cut 1 base from V and 9 bases from J, with 10 bases between. CDR1 is GTSNPN and CDR2 is SVGIG in the germline V gene (reference sequence).